Listed here is a single TCR beta chain. Its antigen is unidentified. This entry comes from a study of cytomegalovirus exposure and HLA in healthy donors. Regarding the study as a whole: Later findings reportedly placed an Asian-associated ancestry cluster below the approximately 620-donor mean for N-insertions. The dataset shows that most TCR sequences were rare, while some public TCRs occurred in many donors.

Primers: 60 Vbeta forward and 13 Jbeta reverse. Profiled with immunoSEQ multiplex PCR; TCRdb holds only in-frame clones, not every one. This sample has under 200,000 clones, with 71% found just once. The CDR3 length is 14 residues. The V gene's germline CDR1 is SGHRS and CDR2 YFSETQ. V shed 5 bases and J shed 0 bases, with 12 bases lying between them. Sequencing was performed on PBMCs. This chain uses TRBV5-1 with TRBJ2-7; D not resolved. This sequence was found in a woman under 40 in good health and CMV-seronegative. This CDR3 reads CASSTFESSYEQYF. The CDR3, as DNA: TGCGCCAGCAGTACCTTTGAGAGCTCCTACGAGCAGTACTTC.